This TCR beta chain was sequenced for a study of cytomegalovirus exposure and HLA in healthy donors. Study-level points and caveats: Most TCR sequences showed up rarely, but some public TCRs showed up in many donors. Segments of the TCR beta V type were, in most cases, productive about 87% or about 30% of the time in an earlier analysis.

13 Jbeta primers and 60 Vbeta primers were used for the PCR. The data were produced by immunoSEQ multiplex PCR, yet TCRdb's version contains in-frame clones alone and is incomplete. The sample yields approximately 150,000 clones, around 78% seen once. The sample holds a few counts of this clone. Its target is not known. CDR3 length: 14 amino acids. Trimming pared 3 bases from V and 2 bases from J, leaving 10 bases between. The germline V gene encodes CDR1 MNHEY and CDR2 SMNVEV (reference sequence). The chain has TRBV27 and TRBJ2-5; no firm D call. Sequencing was performed on PBMCs. This clonotype was obtained from a man between 40 and 49 years old in good health and CMV-seronegative. The CDR3 DNA reads as TGTGCCAGCAGTTTCGTTGCGTTTCAAGAGACCCAGTACTTC. Its translation: CASSFVAFQETQYF.